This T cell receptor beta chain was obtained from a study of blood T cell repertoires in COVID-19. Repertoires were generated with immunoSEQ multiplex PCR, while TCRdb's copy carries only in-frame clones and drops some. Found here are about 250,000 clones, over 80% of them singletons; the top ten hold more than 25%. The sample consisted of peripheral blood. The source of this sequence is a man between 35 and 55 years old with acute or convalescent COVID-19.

The CDR3 spells CASSEWGLKTEAFF. In DNA form, the CDR3 reads TGTGCCAGCAGCGAATGGGGGCTCAAGACTGAAGCTTTCTTT. The genes are TRBV11-2 and TRBJ1-1; possibly TRBD1 for D (6 bases). Deletions cut 5 bases from V and 5 bases from J, with 15 bases between. This CDR3 comprises 14 residues. The germline CDR1 and CDR2 sequences are SGHAT and FQNNGV. The complete variable domain, with remaining parts taken from reference TRBV11-2 and TRBJ1-1, reads EAGVAQSPRYKIIEKRQSVAFWCNPISGHATLYWYQQILGQGPKLLIQFQNNGVVDDSQLPKDRFSAERLKGVDSTLKIQPAKLEDSAVYLCASSEWGLKTEAFFGQGTRLTVV.